There are a few counts of the clone carrying this TCR beta chain. The sample belongs to a study of STAT5B mutations in CD4+ large granular lymphocyte leukemia. The assay was immunoSEQ multiplex PCR, and TCRdb's table has in-frame clones only and misses some. The sample shows 20,000 to 25,000 clones, around three quarters of them seen only once. Germline lookup yields CDR1 MNHNY and CDR2 SVGAGI (reference sequence). This CDR3 contains 15 residues. The V end was cut by 5 bases, the J end by 3 bases, with 14 bases between. V usage is TRBV6-6 and J usage is TRBJ1-5; D is unresolved. The TCR comes from a human donor in good health. The sequenced sample consisted of CD4+ T cells from blood buffy coats. The CDR3 here is CASSDSGSVNQPQHF. For the CDR3, the DNA is TGTGCCAGCAGTGATTCAGGATCTGTCAATCAGCCCCAGCATTTT.